The following is a T cell receptor beta chain sequence with its context. The CDR3 totals 14 residues. V was cut by 0 bases and J by 3 bases, with 6 bases left in between. Germline values: CDR1 SGHTA, CDR2 FQGNSA. Using its own MiXCR run on the 5' RACE reads, TCRdb lists one record per CDR3 protein. The table includes some 54,000 distinct CDR3 sequences, 17% detected once. CD25-based Treg depletion was applied to purified naive CD4+ T cells. What was sequenced was naive CD4+ T cells sorted from blood. Subset defined: naive CD4+ T cells, CD4+CD45RA+CD25-. This sequence joins TRBV7-2 and TRBJ1-5; D ambiguous. The clonotype was recovered from a female donor with breast cancer. The CDR3 DNA reads as TGTGCCAGCAGCTTAGCTACTAACAATCAGCCCCAGCATTTT. Residues: CASSLATNNQPQHF.